The present T cell receptor beta chain was sequenced within a study of OX40 agonist ivuxolimab in advanced cancers. Study-wide context: Ivuxolimab was a fully human IgG2 agonistic monoclonal antibody targeting the costimulatory receptor OX40 (CD134). Intravenous ivuxolimab was administered to patients every 2 weeks at six dose levels: 0.01, 0.1, 0.3, 1.5, 3 and 10 mg/kg. Of the approximately 53 patients in dose escalation, some 20 had hepatocellular carcinoma, some 15 had melanoma, 9 had renal cell carcinoma and 9 had head and neck cancer. In the dose-escalation cohort, 82.7% of patients were male, and the mean age was approximately 60 years, with a range of roughly 20 to 80. Patients were allowed to have had prior anti-PD-1, anti-PD-L1 or anti-CTLA-4 therapy, and approximately 37% of the dose-escalation patients had been treated with checkpoint inhibitors. Three dose-escalation patients achieved partial responses, one with hepatocellular carcinoma and two with cutaneous melanoma. The purpose of peripheral TCRbeta sequencing was to test whether ivuxolimab changed TCR sequence diversity and led to clonal T-cell expansion. The monotherapy dose-escalation portion (N of about 52 patients) of the phase I ivuxolimab trial is reported in the paper.

Per the germline V gene, MDHEN is the CDR1 and SYDVKM is the CDR2. From its cysteine to its phenylalanine, the CDR3 spans 16 amino acids. Left in the record is the CDR3 DNA by itself, 48 bases read in frame from the first base. V is pruned by 4 bases and J by 1 base, leaving 7 bases of the junction without a gene match. Genomic DNA was isolated from the sorted cells so that the TCRbeta CDR3 region could be sequenced. The immunoSEQ Assay was used for sequencing of TCRbeta CDR3 regions. TCRdb limited this immuneACCESS table to in-frame rearrangements with V and J called. A share of clones is missing; checked studies link under half to unresolved V genes, and the rest is unexplained. Recorded for this sample are roughly 77,000 clones; 70% to 85% of them occurred a single time. Jointly, the top ten make up 0.45% to 0.6% of the sample. Broader findings and caveats from the paper: In partial responders in the 0.1-3.0 mg/kg groups, normalized peripheral clonal expansion was found to be among the lowest, especially among CD8+ T cells. At doses from 0.1 to 3.0 mg/kg, clonal expansion was seen in both CD4+ and CD8+ blood T cells between baseline and week 6. Low levels of normalized T-cell clonal expansion were also seen in some patients who did not respond. The antigen specificity of the clonally expanded peripheral T cells was not determined. After ivuxolimab, CD8+ T cells had more expanded clones than CD4+ T cells on average.

Patients with autoimmune disease history or receiving systemic immunosuppression were excluded from the trial. Peripheral blood for TCR sequencing was collected from all dose cohorts at baseline, on cycle 4 day 1, and on cycle 7 day 1. The samples were taken from a phase I, first-in-human, multicenter, open-label dose-escalation trial of ivuxolimab. The trial enrolled adults with locally advanced or metastatic head and neck squamous cell, hepatocellular, melanoma or renal cell carcinoma. CD4+ and CD8+ T cells were sorted separately from peripheral blood before TCR sequencing. In the case of this clone: Its binding antigen is unknown. No base-level quality is on record; no much larger clone is a single base apart.

The sequenced sample was CD4+ or CD8+ T cells sorted from blood, obtained in a trial of the OX40 agonist ivuxolimab. The chain links TRBV28 with TRBJ2-5; 9 bases in the middle match TRBD2. This receptor was taken from an adult with an advanced solid tumor such as melanoma, head and neck, liver or kidney cancer. The CDR3 reads CASSSYSGSVQETQYF. The nucleotide sequence is TGTGCCAGCAGTTCCTATAGCGGGAGCGTCCAAGAGACCCAGTACTTC. Here the CDR3 is joined to the reference TRBV28 and TRBJ2-5 genes, and the full variable domain is: DVKVTQSSRYLVKRTGEKVFLECVQDMDHENMFWYRQDPGLGLRLIYFSYDVKMKEKGDIPEGYSVSREKKERFSLILESASTNQTSMYLCASSSYSGSVQETQYFGPGTRLLVL.